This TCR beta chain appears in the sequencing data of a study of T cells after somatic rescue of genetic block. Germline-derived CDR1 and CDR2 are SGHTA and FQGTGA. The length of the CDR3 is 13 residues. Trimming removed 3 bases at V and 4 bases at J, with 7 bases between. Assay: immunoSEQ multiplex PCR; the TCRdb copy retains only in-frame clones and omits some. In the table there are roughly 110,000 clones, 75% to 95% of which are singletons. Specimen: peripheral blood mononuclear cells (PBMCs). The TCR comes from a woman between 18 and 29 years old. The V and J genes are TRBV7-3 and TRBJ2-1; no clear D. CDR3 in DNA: TGTGCCAGCAGCTTCTCAGGTTACAATGAGCAGTTCTTC. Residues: CASSFSGYNEQFF.